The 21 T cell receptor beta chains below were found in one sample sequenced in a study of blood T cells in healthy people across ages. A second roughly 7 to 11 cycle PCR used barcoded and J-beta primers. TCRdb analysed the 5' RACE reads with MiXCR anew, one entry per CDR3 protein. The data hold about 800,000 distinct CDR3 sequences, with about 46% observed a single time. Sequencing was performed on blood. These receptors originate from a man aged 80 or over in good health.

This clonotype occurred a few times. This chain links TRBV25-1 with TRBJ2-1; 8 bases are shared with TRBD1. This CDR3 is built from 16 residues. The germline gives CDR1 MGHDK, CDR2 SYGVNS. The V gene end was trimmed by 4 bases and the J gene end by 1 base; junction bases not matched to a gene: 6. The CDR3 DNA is TGTGCCAGCAGTGCATCGACAGGGGTTTCCTACAATGAGCAGTTCTTC. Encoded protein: CASSASTGVSYNEQFF.

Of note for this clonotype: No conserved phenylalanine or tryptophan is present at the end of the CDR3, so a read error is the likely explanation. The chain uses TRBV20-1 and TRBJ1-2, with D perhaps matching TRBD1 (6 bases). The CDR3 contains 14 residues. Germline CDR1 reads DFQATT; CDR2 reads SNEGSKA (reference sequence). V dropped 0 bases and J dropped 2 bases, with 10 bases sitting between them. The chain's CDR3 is CSARDEGGNYGYTL. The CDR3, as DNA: TGCAGTGCTAGAGATGAGGGGGGCAACTATGGCTACACCCTC.

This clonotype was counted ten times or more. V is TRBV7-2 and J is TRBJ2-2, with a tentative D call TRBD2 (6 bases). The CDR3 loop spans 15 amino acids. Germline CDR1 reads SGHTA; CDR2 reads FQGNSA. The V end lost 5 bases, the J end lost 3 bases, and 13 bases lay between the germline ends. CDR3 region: CASSPTGLHTGELFF. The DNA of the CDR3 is TGTGCCAGCAGCCCTACGGGACTTCACACCGGGGAGCTGTTTTTT.

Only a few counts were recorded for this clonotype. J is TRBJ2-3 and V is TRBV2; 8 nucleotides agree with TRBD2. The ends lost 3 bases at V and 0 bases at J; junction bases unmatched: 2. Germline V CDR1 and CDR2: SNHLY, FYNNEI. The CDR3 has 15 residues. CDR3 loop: CASSESSGSTDTQYF. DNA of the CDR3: TGTGCCAGCAGTGAGTCTAGCGGGAGCACAGATACGCAGTATTTT.

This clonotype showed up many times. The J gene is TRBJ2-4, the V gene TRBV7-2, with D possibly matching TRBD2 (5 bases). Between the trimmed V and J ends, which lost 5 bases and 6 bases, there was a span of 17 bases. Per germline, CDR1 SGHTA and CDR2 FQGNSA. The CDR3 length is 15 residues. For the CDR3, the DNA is TGTGCCAGCAGCCCCGTCGGAGGTTCGGGAAACATTCAGTACTTC. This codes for CASSPVGGSGNIQYF.

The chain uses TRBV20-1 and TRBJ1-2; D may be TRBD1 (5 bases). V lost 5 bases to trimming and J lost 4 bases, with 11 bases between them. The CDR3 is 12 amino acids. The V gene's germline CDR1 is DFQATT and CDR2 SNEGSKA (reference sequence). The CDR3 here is CSAVAGLYGYTF. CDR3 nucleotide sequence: TGCAGTGCTGTAGCAGGGCTCTATGGCTACACCTTC.

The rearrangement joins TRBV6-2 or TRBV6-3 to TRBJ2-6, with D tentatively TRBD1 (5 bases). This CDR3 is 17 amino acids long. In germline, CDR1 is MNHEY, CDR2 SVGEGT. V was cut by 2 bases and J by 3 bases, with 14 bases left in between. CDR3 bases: TGTGCCAGCAGTTACGATCAGGGTCTCGGTGGGGCCAACGTCCTGACTTTC. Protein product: CASSYDQGLGGANVLTF.

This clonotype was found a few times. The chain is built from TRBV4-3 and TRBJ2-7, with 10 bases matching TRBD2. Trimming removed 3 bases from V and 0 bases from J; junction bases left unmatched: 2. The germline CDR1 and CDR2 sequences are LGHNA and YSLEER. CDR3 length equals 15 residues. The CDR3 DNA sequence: TGCGCCAGCAGCCATAGGACTAGCGGCTCCTACGAGCAGTACTTC. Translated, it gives CASSHRTSGSYEQYF.

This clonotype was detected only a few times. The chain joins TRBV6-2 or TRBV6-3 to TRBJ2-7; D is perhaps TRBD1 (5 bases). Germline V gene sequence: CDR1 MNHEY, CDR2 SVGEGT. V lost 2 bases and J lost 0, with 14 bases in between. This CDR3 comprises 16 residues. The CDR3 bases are TGTGCCAGCAGTTACGGGCTCGACAGCTTCTCCTACGAGCAGTACTTC. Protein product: CASSYGLDSFSYEQYF.

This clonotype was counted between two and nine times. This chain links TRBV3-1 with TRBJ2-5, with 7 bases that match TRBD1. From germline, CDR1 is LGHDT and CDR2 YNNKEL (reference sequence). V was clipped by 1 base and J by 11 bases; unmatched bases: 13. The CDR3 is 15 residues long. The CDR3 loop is CASSQAQTGSFAQYF. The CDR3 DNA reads TGTGCCAGCAGCCAAGCTCAGACAGGGTCGTTCGCGCAGTACTTC.

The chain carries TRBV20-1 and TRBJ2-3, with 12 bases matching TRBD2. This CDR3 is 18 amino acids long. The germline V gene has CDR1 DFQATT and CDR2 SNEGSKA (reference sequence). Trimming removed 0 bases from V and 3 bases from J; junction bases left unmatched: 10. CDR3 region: CSARDLALAGGNTDTQYF. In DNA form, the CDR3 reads TGCAGTGCTAGAGATTTGGCTCTAGCGGGGGGGAATACAGATACGCAGTATTTT.

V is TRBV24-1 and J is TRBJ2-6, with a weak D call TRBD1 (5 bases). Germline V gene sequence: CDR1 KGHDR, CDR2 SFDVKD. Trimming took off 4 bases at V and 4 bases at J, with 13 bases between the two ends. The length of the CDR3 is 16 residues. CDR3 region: CATSDRQGYGANVLTF. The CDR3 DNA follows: TGTGCCACCAGTGACCGGCAGGGTTACGGGGCCAACGTCCTGACTTTC.

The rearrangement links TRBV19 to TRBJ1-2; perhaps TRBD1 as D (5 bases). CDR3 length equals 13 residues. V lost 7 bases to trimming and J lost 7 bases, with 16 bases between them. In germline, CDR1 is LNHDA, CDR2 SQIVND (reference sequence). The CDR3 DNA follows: TGTGCCAGTACGTTGCAGGGAGGTCTTGGCTACACCTTC. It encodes CASTLQGGLGYTF.

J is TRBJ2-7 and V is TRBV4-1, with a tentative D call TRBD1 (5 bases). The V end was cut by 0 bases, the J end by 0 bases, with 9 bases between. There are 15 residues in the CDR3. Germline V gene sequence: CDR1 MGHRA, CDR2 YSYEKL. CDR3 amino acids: CASSQDWQGSYEQYF. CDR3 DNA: TGCGCCAGCAGCCAAGATTGGCAGGGCTCCTACGAGCAGTACTTC.

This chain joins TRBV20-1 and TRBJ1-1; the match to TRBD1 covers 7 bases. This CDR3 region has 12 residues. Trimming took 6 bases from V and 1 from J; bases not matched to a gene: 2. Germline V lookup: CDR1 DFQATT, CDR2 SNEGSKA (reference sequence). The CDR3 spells CSAWTGNTEAFF. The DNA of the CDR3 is TGCAGTGCATGGACAGGGAACACTGAAGCTTTCTTT.

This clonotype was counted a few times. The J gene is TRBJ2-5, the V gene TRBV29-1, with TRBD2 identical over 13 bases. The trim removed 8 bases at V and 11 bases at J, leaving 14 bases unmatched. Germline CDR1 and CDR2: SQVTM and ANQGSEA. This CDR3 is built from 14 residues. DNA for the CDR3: TGCAGCACCCCCGGGACTAGCGGGATAAATGAGCAGTACTTC. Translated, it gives CSTPGTSGINEQYF.

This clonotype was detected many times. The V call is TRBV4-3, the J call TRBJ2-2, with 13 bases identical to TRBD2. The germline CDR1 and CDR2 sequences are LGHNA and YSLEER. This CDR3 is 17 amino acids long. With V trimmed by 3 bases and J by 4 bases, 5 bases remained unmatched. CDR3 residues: CASSQGGLAGLTGELFF. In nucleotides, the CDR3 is TGCGCCAGCAGCCAGGGGGGACTAGCGGGACTCACCGGGGAGCTGTTTTTT.

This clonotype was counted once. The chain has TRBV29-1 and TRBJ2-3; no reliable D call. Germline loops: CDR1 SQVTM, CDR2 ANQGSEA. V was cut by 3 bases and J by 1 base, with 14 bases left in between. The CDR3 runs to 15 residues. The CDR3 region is CSVDWSASGTDTQYF. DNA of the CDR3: TGCAGCGTTGATTGGTCAGCCTCCGGCACAGATACGCAGTATTTT.

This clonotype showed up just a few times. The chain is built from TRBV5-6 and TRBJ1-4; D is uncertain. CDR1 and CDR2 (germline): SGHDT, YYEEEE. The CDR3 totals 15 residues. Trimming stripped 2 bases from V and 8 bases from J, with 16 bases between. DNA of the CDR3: TGTGCCAGCAGCTTTATCAGCCAAGGACGAGAAAAACTGTTTTTT. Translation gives CASSFISQGREKLFF.

The CDR3 region is CASSLNSGVGANVLTF. CDR3 nucleotide sequence: TGTGCCAGCTCGCTCAACAGTGGGGTAGGGGCCAACGTCCTGACTTTC. This sequence joins TRBV12-3 or TRBV12-4 and TRBJ2-6; D is unresolved. V lost 8 bases to trimming and J lost 4 bases, with 18 bases between them. The CDR3 consists of 16 residues.

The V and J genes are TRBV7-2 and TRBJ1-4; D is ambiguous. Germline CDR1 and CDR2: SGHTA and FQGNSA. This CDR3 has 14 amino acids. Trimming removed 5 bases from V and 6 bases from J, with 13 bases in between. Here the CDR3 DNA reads TGTGCCAGCAGCCCCCGGATTGGGGATGAAAAACTGTTTTTT. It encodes CASSPRIGDEKLFF.